Each of the 8 T cell receptor beta chains below was sequenced from the same sample in a study of shared clonotypes between healthy human individuals. Method: immunoSEQ multiplex PCR; TCRdb's copy keeps in-frame clones and lacks some. In the table there are around 700,000 clones, more than 70% of which are singletons. The sample comprised memory CD4+ T cells sorted from blood. Indicated subset: CD45RA-negative fraction. The receptors shown here come from a woman aged 30 to 39 in good health.

The chain carries TRBV19 and TRBJ1-1; tentative D call: TRBD1 (6 bases). V was pared by 4 bases and J by 4 bases, with 13 bases between. Germline CDR1 LNHDA, CDR2 SQIVND (reference sequence). The CDR3 consists of 14 residues. The CDR3 here is CASSKGPGATEAFF. CDR3 sequence (DNA): TGTGCCAGTAGTAAGGGACCAGGGGCCACTGAAGCTTTCTTT.

The chain has TRBV28 and TRBJ2-7; D is ambiguous. V was cut by 6 bases and J by 4 bases, with 7 bases left in between. This CDR3 has 11 residues. Germline CDR1 is MDHEN and CDR2 is SYDVKM. The CDR3 protein is CASRSWYEQYF. The CDR3 region has the DNA TGTGCCAGCAGATCCTGGTACGAGCAGTACTTC.

Comments on this clone: The same CDR3 arises from other DNA sequences in this sample as well. The CDR3 spells CASSSAGGYNEQFF. CDR3 nucleotides: TGCGCCAGCAGCTCGGCGGGAGGCTACAATGAGCAGTTCTTC. The chain couples TRBV5-1 to TRBJ2-1; 8 nucleotides line up with TRBD2. Trimming took 3 bases from V and 3 from J; bases not matched to a gene: 2. CDR3 length: 14 amino acids. Looked up from germline, CDR1 is SGHRS and CDR2 is YFSETQ.

As for this clone: A much larger clone sits a single nucleotide away, making a read error possible. Other DNA sequences of this sample code for an identical CDR3. The rearrangement joins TRBV11-2 to TRBJ2-5; the D is unclear. Trimming left V 1 base short and J 4 bases short, with 1 base between. CDR1 is SGHAT, CDR2 FQNNGV, per germline. CDR3 length: 11 amino acids. CDR3 amino acids: CASSLAETQYF. CDR3 DNA: TGTGCCAGCAGCTTAGCAGAGACCCAGTACTTC.

The rearrangement links TRBV28 to TRBJ1-5; D not resolved. The germline V gene has CDR1 MDHEN and CDR2 SYDVKM. The CDR3 covers 12 residues. V was pared by 3 bases and J by 5 bases, with 5 bases between. CDR3 in DNA: TGTGCCAGCAGTTTCAACTATCAGCCCCAGCATTTT. The encoded protein is CASSFNYQPQHF.

The J gene is TRBJ1-2, the V gene TRBV19; 8 bases agree with TRBD1. After removal of 4 bases from V and 2 bases from J, the junction contained 9 bases not matched to a gene. This CDR3 has 16 amino acids. Germline V CDR1 and CDR2: LNHDA, SQIVND (reference sequence). CDR3 sequence reads: CASSTPSTGVNYGYTF. The CDR3 nucleotides are TGTGCCAGTAGTACCCCTTCGACAGGGGTGAACTATGGCTACACCTTC.

In this sample, this clone turned up a few times. V usage is TRBV28 and J usage is TRBJ1-2; 8 bases are shared with TRBD1. Germline V gene sequence: CDR1 MDHEN, CDR2 SYDVKM. J gave up 3 bases and V 6 bases, and 3 bases lay outside the gene matches. CDR3 size: 13 residues. The CDR3 DNA sequence: TGTGCCAGCAGATCAGGGGGCTACTATGGCTACACCTTC. It specifies CASRSGGYYGYTF.

This sequence joins TRBV6-5 and TRBJ2-5; 7 nucleotides align to TRBD1. Germline loops: CDR1 MNHEY, CDR2 SVGAGI. Trimming removed 0 bases from V and 4 bases from J; junction bases left unmatched: 5. The CDR3 covers 15 residues. Here the CDR3 reads CASSYSGTARETQYF. CDR3 DNA sequence: TGTGCCAGCAGTTACTCGGGGACAGCGAGAGAGACCCAGTACTTC.